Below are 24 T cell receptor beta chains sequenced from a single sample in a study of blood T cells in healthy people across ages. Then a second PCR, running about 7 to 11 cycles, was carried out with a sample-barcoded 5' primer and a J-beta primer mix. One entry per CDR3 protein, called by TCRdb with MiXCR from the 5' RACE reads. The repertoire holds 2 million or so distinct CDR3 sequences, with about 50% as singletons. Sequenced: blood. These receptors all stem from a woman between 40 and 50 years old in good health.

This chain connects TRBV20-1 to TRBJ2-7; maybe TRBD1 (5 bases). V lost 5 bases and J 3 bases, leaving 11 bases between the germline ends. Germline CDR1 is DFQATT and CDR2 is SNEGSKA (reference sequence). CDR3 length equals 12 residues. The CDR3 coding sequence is TGCAGTGCTCCCGCAGGGTTCTACGAGCAGTACTTC. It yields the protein CSAPAGFYEQYF.

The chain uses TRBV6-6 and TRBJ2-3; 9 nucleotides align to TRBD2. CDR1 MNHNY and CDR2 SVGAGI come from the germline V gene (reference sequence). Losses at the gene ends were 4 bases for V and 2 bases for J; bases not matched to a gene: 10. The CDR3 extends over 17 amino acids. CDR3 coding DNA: TGTGCCAGCAGTTTTACTAGCGGGCCCGCCATCACAGATACGCAGTATTTT. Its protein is CASSFTSGPAITDTQYF.

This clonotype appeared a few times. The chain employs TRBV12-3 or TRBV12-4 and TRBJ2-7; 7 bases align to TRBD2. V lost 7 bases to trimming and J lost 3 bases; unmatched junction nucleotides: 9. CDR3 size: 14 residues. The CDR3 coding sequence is TGTGCCAGCACCCAAGCGGGGATCATCTACGAGCAGTACTTC. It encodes CASTQAGIIYEQYF.

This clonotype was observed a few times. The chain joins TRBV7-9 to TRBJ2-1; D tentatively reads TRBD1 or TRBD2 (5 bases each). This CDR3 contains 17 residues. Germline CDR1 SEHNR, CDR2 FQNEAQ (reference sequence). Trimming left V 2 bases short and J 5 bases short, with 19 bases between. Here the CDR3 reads CASSLKPRDARDNEQFF. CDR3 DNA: TGTGCCAGCAGCTTAAAGCCCCGGGACGCCCGCGACAATGAGCAGTTCTTC. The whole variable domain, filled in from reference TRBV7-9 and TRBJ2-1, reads DTGVSQNPRHKITKRGQNVTFRCDPISEHNRLYWYRQTLGQGPEFLTYFQNEAQLEKSRLLSDRFSAERPKGSFSTLEIQRTEQGDSAMYLCASSLKPRDARDNEQFFGPGTRLTVL.

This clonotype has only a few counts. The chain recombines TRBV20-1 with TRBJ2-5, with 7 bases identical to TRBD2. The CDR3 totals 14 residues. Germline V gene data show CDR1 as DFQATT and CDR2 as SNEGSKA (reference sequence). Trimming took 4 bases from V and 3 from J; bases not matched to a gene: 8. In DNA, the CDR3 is TGCAGTGCTATCATCCCAGCGGGGAAAGAGACCCAGTACTTC. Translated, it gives CSAIIPAGKETQYF.

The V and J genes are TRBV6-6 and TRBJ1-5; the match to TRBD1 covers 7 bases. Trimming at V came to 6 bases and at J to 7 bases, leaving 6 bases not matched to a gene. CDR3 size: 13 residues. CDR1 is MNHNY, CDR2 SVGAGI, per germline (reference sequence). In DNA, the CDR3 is TGTGCCAGCAGGGAACGACAGGGACAGCCCCAGCATTTT. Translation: CASRERQGQPQHF.

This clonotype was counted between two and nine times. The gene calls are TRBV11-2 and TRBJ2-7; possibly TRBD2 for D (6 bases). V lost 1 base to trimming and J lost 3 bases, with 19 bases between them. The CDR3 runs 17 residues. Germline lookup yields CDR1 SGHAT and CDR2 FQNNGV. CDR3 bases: TGTGCCAGCAGCTTAGTGCGGACGGGAGACGGGAGCTACGAGCAGTACTTC. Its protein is CASSLVRTGDGSYEQYF. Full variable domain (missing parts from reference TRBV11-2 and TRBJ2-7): EAGVAQSPRYKIIEKRQSVAFWCNPISGHATLYWYQQILGQGPKLLIQFQNNGVVDDSQLPKDRFSAERLKGVDSTLKIQPAKLEDSAVYLCASSLVRTGDGSYEQYFGPGTRLTVT.

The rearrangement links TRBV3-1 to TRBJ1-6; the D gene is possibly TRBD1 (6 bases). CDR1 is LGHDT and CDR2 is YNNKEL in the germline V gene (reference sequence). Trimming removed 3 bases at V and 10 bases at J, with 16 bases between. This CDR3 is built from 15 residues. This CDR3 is CASSHLTGRPSPLHF. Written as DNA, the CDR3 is TGTGCCAGCAGCCATTTGACAGGAAGACCCTCACCCCTCCACTTT.

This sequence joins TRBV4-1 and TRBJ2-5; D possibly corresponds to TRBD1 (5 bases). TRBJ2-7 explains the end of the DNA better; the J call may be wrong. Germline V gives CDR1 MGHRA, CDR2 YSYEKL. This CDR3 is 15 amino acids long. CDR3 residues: CASSQDQGNSSEQYF. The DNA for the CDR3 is TGCGCCAGCAGCCAAGACCAGGGAAATTCCAGCGAGCAGTACTTC.

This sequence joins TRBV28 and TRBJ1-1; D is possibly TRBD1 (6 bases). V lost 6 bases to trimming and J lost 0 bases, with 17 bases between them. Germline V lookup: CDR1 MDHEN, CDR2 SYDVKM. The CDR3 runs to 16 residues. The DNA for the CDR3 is TGTGCCAGCAGCCCCTTAAACAGGGCCATGAACACTGAAGCTTTCTTT. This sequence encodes CASSPLNRAMNTEAFF.

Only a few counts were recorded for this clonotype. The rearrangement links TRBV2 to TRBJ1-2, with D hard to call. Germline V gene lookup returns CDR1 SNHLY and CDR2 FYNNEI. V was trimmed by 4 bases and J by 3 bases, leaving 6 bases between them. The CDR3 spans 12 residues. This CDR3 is CASSGMDYGYTF. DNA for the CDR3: TGTGCCAGCAGTGGGATGGACTATGGCTACACCTTC.

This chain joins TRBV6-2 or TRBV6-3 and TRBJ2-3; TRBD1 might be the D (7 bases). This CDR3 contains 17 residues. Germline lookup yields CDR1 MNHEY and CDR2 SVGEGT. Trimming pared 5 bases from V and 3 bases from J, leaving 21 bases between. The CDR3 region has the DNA TGTGCCAGCAGTCTCCCTTCGACAGGGAGGAGGACAGATACGCAGTATTTT. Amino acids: CASSLPSTGRRTDTQYF.

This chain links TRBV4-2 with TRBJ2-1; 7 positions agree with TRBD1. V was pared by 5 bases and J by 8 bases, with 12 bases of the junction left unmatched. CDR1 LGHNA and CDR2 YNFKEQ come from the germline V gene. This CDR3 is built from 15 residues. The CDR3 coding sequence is TGTGCCAGCAGCGCACAGGGGAGTTCGGGTGATGAGCAGTTCTTC. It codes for CASSAQGSSGDEQFF.

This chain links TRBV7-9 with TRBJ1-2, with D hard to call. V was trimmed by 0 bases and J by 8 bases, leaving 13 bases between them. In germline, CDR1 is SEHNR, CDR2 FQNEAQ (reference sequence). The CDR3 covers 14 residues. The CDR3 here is CASSLADDGRGYTF. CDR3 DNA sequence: TGTGCCAGCAGCTTAGCGGACGACGGGAGAGGCTACACCTTC.

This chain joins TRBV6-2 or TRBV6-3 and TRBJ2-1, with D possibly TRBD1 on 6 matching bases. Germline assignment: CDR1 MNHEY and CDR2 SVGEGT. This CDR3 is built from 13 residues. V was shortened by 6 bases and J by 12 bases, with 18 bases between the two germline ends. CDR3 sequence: CASRDPGVERQFF. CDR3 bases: TGTGCCAGCAGGGATCCAGGGGTGGAACGGCAGTTCTTC.

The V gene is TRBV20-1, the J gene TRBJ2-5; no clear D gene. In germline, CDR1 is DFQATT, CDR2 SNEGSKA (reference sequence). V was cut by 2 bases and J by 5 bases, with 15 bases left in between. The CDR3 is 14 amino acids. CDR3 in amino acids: CSARRRSLRETQYF. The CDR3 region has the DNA TGCAGTGCTAGACGACGGAGCCTACGGGAGACCCAGTACTTC.

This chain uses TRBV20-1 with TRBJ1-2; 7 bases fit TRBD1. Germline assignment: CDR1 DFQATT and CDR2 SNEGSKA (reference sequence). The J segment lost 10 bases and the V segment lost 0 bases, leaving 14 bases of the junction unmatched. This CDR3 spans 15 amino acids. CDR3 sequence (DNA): TGCAGTGCTAGAGATAGTCCCACCCAGGGGGGTCTCTACACCTTC. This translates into CSARDSPTQGGLYTF.

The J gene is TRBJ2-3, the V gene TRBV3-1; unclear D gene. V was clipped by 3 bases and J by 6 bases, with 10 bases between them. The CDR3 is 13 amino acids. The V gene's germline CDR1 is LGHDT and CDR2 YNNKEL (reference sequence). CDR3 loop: CASSHNSWDTQYF. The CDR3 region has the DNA TGTGCCAGCAGCCACAATTCTTGGGATACGCAGTATTTT.

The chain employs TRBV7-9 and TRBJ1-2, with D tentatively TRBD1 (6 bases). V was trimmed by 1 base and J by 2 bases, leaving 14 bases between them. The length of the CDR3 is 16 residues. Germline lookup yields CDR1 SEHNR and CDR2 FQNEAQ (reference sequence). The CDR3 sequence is CASSLEFGTLNYGYTF. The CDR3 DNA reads TGTGCCAGCAGCTTAGAGTTCGGGACACTGAACTATGGCTACACCTTC.

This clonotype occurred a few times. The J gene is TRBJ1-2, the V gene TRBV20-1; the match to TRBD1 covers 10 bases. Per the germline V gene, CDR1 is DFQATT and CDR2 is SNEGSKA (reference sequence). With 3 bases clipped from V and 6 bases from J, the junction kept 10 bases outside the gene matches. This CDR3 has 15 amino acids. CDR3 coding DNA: TGCAGTGCTAGGGTGTTCGGGACAGGGGTGGATGGCTACACCTTC. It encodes CSARVFGTGVDGYTF.

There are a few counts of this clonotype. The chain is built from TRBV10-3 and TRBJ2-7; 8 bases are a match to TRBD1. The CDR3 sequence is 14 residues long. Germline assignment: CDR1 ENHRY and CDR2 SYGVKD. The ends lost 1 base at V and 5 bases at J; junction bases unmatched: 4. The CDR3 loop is CAISEWQGADEQYF. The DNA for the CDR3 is TGTGCCATCAGTGAGTGGCAGGGGGCCGACGAGCAGTACTTC.

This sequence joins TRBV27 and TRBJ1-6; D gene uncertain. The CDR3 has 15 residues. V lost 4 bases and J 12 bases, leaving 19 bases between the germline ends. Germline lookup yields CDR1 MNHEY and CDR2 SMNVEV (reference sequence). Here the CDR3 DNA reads TGTGCCAGCAGTTCCCTCCGGGCCACGCGGGAACCCCTCCACTTT. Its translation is CASSSLRATREPLHF.

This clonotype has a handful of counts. The CDR3 loop is CSAPHGGETQYF. CDR3 nucleotides: TGCAGTGCTCCTCACGGGGGAGAGACCCAGTACTTC. V is TRBV20-1 and J is TRBJ2-5; the D gene is possibly TRBD2 (6 bases). The germline V gene encodes CDR1 DFQATT and CDR2 SNEGSKA (reference sequence). Trimming left V 5 bases short and J 4 bases short, with 11 bases between. The CDR3 contains 12 residues.

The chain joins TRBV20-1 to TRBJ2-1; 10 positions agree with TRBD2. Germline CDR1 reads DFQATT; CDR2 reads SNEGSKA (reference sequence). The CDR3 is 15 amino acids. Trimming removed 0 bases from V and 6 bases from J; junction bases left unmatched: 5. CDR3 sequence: CSARDKRGGGNEQFF. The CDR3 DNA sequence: TGCAGTGCTAGAGATAAGCGGGGGGGCGGCAATGAGCAGTTCTTC.